The present T cell receptor (beta chain) was sequenced within a study of Graves' ophthalmopathy and Graves' hyperthyroidism (dated by TCRdb to about 2018). In terms of the full investigation: A patient counted as having stable hyperthyroidism if there was no progression to ophthalmopathy within 18 months of follow-up. The independent validation cohort included 18 to 20 hyperthyroidism patients plus 17 patients who later progressed from hyperthyroidism to ophthalmopathy. In total, under 150 blood samples were TCR-sequenced: approximately 42 ophthalmopathy, 75 hyperthyroidism and about 17 hyperthyroidism-to-ophthalmopathy patients. Once sampling was done, hyperthyroidism patients were given methimazole at a starting dose of 30 mg daily, while ophthalmopathy patients were given high-dose intravenous methylprednisolone. To explore V-J signatures distinguishing ophthalmopathy from hyperthyroidism, a discovery set of around 97 patients (roughly 42 ophthalmopathy, some 57 stable hyperthyroidism) was enrolled. TCR beta repertoire signatures were used to distinguish Graves' ophthalmopathy from Graves' hyperthyroidism and to predict progression to ophthalmopathy. T-cell repertoires of thyroid tissue and blood were compared in five or six hyperthyroidism patients.

Points the paper makes about the study in general: Sample size was not predetermined statistically, and investigators were not blinded to group allocation. Most of the expanded thyroid clonotypes with a frequency above 0.001 were also detected in blood, and it was suggested that the thyroid immune response may be reflected by blood repertoires. Ophthalmopathy was separated from stable hyperthyroidism by the 13-signature model with about 85% sensitivity and about 81% specificity in cross-validation and with 80%/75% in the test set. In validation, the model predicted ophthalmopathy progression with over 60% sensitivity and roughly 72% specificity; 12 predicted patients were CT-confirmed with GO in a median of about 6.2 months.

TCR beta CDR3 regions were amplified from RNA transcripts for repertoire sequencing. A first-round RT-PCR used HTBI primers with the Qiagen OneStep RT-PCR kit, followed by a second-round multiplex PCR, size selection and purification. Sequencing of the libraries was carried out on an Illumina HiSeq2000 in paired-end mode with 100 bp reads. Under the source paper's analysis protocol: SOAPnuke was used to process the reads, removing any read that contained adapters or uncalled bases, had a mean Phred below 15, or lacked an exact match to the constant primer or identifier. High-quality paired reads were merged with COPE v1.2.5. Each unique nucleotide sequence was defined as a clonotype, and clonotypes were aligned to IMGT TRB V, D and J references with MiTCR v1.1. Only V-J combinations with frequency above 0.0001 were analysed, covering approximately 99% of repertoires. For each V-J combination, a TCR clonal expansion and chaos score was defined as the ratio of F50 clonal expansion to chaos observed in the TCRdist matrix. Features were reduced by Welch's t-statistics and random forest to about a dozen V-J combinations, which fed a naive Bayes classifier. The similarity between thyroid and blood repertoires was quantified using the Morisita-Horn index. TCRdb applied fastp at Q25 and MiXCR to the public reads, then kept only in-frame beta chains. Merged by CDR3 protein, the rows form single entries marked with the most common genes and DNA. None of the V and J calls come from the authors' own analysis; TCRdb made them. This sample lists around 1,200,000 distinct CDR3 sequences; 35% to 40% were detected once. Of the sample, 8.5% to 14% is held by the ten largest clones.

Details on this clonotype: Its specific antigen is unknown. No much larger clonotype is one base removed from it; base qualities were not supplied.

Hyperthyroidism patients were newly diagnosed, with disease duration under 2 months, and aged 18 to 65 years. Patients with other autoimmune diseases, uncontrolled infections, pregnancy or lactation were excluded from the study. Diagnosis was based on clinical symptoms, serum thyroxine, TRAb, thyroid ultrasound and orbital computed tomography. Total RNA was extracted using Trizol reagent, and RNA quality was checked on an Agilent 2100 Bioanalyzer. V and J are truncated by 5 bases and 2 bases respectively, leaving an intervening sequence of 22 bases. Its CDR3 holds 17 amino acids, cysteine through phenylalanine. The only DNA kept is the CDR3, 51 bases in frame from the first base. The germline V gene encodes CDR1 SGHVS and CDR2 FQNEAQ.

Sequenced input: peripheral blood or thyroid tissue (not recorded which). The sequence was collected from an adult man with Graves' hyperthyroidism. Rearrangement joined TRBV7-8 to TRBJ2-7, with a tentative D gene TRBD1 over 6 matching bases. The nucleotide sequence is TGTGCCAGCAGCCAACCCACAGGGACCAGAACTCCCTACGAGCAGTACTTC. Its translation is CASSQPTGTRTPYEQYF.